The entry below gives a single T cell receptor beta chain sequence along with its context. What it binds is not known. Both CD4+ and CD8+ T cells were separated by sorting PBMCs. The data stem from a study of CD8+ T cells in alopecia areata. Germline trimming cut 6 bases from V and 3 bases from J; bases unmatched to any gene: 5. Germline V gene lookup returns CDR1 LGHNT and CDR2 FRNRAP. The CDR3 runs to 14 residues. As the sequencing template, cDNA was produced by extracting RNA and reverse transcribing it. Some clones are missing from TCRdb's copy, which holds only in-frame ones; the method was immunoSEQ multiplex PCR. This table has 150,000 to 200,000 clones, roughly 66% appearing once. General study points: Scalp repertoires also include resident alphabeta T cells from normal skin. Affected scalp, especially in alopecia totalis/universalis, had a higher clonality than normal scalp did.

This receptor was identified in a human donor with alopecia areata. The starting material was CD8+ T cells sorted from blood, obtained at week 0. The V and J genes are TRBV12-5 and TRBJ1-5, with 7 bases identical to TRBD1. CDR3 amino acids: CASGSTGTNQPQHF. Written as DNA, the CDR3 is TGTGCTAGTGGGTCGACAGGGACCAATCAGCCCCAGCATTTT.